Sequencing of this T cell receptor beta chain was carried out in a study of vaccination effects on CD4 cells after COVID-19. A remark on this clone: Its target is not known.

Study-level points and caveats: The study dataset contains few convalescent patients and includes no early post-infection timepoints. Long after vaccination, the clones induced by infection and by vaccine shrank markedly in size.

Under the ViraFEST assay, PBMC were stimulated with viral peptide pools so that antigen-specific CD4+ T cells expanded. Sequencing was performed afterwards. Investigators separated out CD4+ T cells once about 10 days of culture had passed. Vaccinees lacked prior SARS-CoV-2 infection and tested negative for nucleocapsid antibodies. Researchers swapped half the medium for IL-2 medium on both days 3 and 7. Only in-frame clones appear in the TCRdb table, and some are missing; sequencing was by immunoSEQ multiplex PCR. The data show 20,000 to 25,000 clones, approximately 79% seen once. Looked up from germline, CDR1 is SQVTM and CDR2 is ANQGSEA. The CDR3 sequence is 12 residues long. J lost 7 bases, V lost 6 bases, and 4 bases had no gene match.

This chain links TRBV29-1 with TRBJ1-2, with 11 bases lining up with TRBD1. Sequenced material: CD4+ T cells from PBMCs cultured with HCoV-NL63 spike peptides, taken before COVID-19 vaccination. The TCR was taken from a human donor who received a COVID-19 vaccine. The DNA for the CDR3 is TGCAGCGTAGGGACAGGGGGTGTTGGCTACACCTTC. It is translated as CSVGTGGVGYTF.